Each of the 2 T cell receptor beta chains below was sequenced from the same sample in a study of CD8 T cells in Susac syndrome. The authors reverse transcribed about 0.5 to 1 ug RNA with random hexamers. Using its own MiXCR run on the immunoSEQ multiplex PCR reads, TCRdb lists one record per CDR3 protein. Seen here are a few hundred thousand distinct CDR3 sequences, about 94% observed once, and the top ten hold under 0.2%. The sample taken for sequencing was CD4+ T cells from PBMCs. These receptors originate from a human donor with Susac syndrome.

In its sample, this clonotype was seen a few times. This sequence joins TRBV4-2 and TRBJ2-2; no clear D gene. The V gene's germline CDR1 is LGHNA and CDR2 YNFKEQ. The CDR3 is 16 amino acids. V lost 0 bases, J lost 0 bases, and 8 bases lay in between. CDR3 amino acids: CASSQEWGANTGELFF. For the CDR3, the DNA is TGTGCCAGCAGCCAAGAATGGGGTGCGAACACCGGGGAGCTGTTTTTT.

The chain joins TRBV7-2 to TRBJ2-7, with 8 positions matching TRBD2. The CDR3 is made up of 15 amino acids. Germline lookup yields CDR1 SGHTA and CDR2 FQGNSA. The ends lost 5 bases at V and 7 bases at J; junction bases unmatched: 13. CDR3 region: CASSNQRGTSEEQYF. The CDR3 DNA reads as TGTGCCAGCAGCAATCAGCGGGGGACGAGTGAAGAGCAGTACTTC.